This TCR beta chain was identified in a study of T cell changes during pregnancy in multiple sclerosis. The CDR3 extends over 15 amino acids. Trimming cost V 2 bases and J 0 bases, with 8 bases left between them. Looked up from germline, CDR1 is SGDLS and CDR2 is YYNGEE. Repertoires were generated with immunoSEQ multiplex PCR, while TCRdb's copy carries only in-frame clones and drops some. The sample lists about 53,000 clones, more than 90% occurring once. The receptor was derived from a female donor with multiple sclerosis, enrolled in a pregnancy study. The sample consisted of CD8+ T cells from peripheral blood mononuclear cells, taken before pregnancy. The chain couples TRBV9 to TRBJ1-4; D might be TRBD1 (5 bases). The CDR3 region has the DNA TGTGCCAGCAGCGTCGGGGGGTCAACTAATGAAAAACTGTTTTTT. Its protein is CASSVGGSTNEKLFF.